One sample yielded the 4 T cell receptor beta chains listed below, sequenced in a study of vaccination and CD4 T cells after COVID-19. Which antigens these TCRs recognize remains unknown. The Oncomine TCR Beta short-read assay was applied to DNA of cultured CD4+ T cells. Via MiXCR, TCRdb re-called the PCR reads, giving one row per CDR3 protein. The table lists some 5,100 distinct CDR3 sequences, approximately 49% of them singletons. As for treatment: roughly 11-day PBMC culture with coronavirus spike peptide pools or control peptides (ViraFEST assay). Input material: CD4+ T cells from blood, cultured in vitro. The receptor set was obtained from a human donor who had recovered from COVID-19.

This chain links TRBV24-1 with TRBJ1-4; no definite D call. The germline V gene encodes CDR1 KGHDR and CDR2 SFDVKD. V dropped 9 bases and J dropped 0 bases, with 13 bases sitting between them. The CDR3 loop spans 15 amino acids. CDR3 sequence reads: CATFGSPATNEKLFF. CDR3 DNA: TGTGCCACCTTTGGGTCCCCCGCAACTAATGAAAAACTGTTTTTT.

This chain connects TRBV6-1 to TRBJ1-2; 7 positions match TRBD1. Germline CDR1 is MNHNS and CDR2 is SASEGT. The ends lost 1 base at V and 9 bases at J; junction bases unmatched: 5. The CDR3 length is 13 residues. The chain's CDR3 is CASSEGTGVSYTF. Here the CDR3 DNA reads TGTGCCAGCAGTGAAGGGACAGGAGTTAGCTACACCTTC.

The chain joins TRBV20-1 to TRBJ1-1, with a tentative D call TRBD1 (6 bases). V was trimmed by 6 bases and J by 0 bases, leaving 11 bases between them. CDR1 is DFQATT and CDR2 is SNEGSKA in the germline V gene (reference sequence). This CDR3 has 13 amino acids. CDR3 bases: TGCAGTGCAACCGGACAGATGAACACTGAAGCTTTCTTT. It translates to CSATGQMNTEAFF.

The gene calls are TRBV27 and TRBJ2-3; TRBD1 agrees at 9 bases. Per the germline V gene, CDR1 is MNHEY and CDR2 is SMNVEV (reference sequence). Trimming at V came to 5 bases and at J to 1 base, leaving 7 bases not matched to a gene. There are 16 residues in the CDR3. The DNA for the CDR3 is TGTGCCAGCAGTAACATCCGGGACAGGGGCACAGATACGCAGTATTTT. Its protein product is CASSNIRDRGTDTQYF.